Each of the 2 T cell receptor beta chains below was sequenced from the same sample in a study of shared clonotypes between healthy human individuals. Naive CD8 cells lacked CD45RO and underwent positive selection for CCR7, leaving out terminally differentiated effector memory CD45RA+ cells. Assay used: immunoSEQ multiplex PCR; TCRdb lists only in-frame clones, some missing. The repertoire holds roughly 2,000,000 clones, with about 95% as singletons. Sequencing used naive CD8+ T cells sorted from blood. The receptors come from a man younger than 35 in good health.

This clone was picked up one time. Other DNA sequences in this sample translate to the same CDR3. The CDR3 DNA reads as TGTGCCAGCAGTGCCAGGGGAAGCTCCTACGAGCAGTACTTC. It translates to CASSARGSSYEQYF. The chain combines TRBV6-1 with TRBJ2-7; D perhaps matches TRBD1 (6 bases). V was clipped by 4 bases and J by 0 bases, with 10 bases between them. The V gene's germline CDR1 is MNHNS and CDR2 SASEGT. The CDR3 sequence is 14 residues long.

The chain carries TRBV7-9 and TRBJ2-7; maybe TRBD2 (6 bases). The CDR3 has 14 amino acids. CDR1 and CDR2 (germline): SEHNR, FQNEAQ (reference sequence). Trimming shortened V by 2 bases and J by 3 bases, and 11 bases separated the two germline ends. Here the CDR3 reads CASSLSGLNYEQYF. CDR3 DNA: TGTGCCAGCAGCTTATCGGGACTGAACTACGAGCAGTACTTC.